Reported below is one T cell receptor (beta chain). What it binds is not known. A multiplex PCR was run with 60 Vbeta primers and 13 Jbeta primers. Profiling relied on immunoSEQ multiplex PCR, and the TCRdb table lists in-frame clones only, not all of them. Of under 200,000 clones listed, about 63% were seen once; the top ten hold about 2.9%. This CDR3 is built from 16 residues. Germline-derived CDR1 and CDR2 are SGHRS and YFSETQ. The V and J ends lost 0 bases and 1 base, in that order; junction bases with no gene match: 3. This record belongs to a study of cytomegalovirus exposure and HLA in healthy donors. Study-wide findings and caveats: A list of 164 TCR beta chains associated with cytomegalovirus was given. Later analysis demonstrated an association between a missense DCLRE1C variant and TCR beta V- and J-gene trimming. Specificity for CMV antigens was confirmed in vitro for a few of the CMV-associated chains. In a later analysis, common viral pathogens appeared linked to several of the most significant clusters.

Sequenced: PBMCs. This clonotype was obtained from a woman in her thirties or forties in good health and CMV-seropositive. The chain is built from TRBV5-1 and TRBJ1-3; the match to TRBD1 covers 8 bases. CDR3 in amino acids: CASSLGGQVSGNTIYF. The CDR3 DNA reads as TGCGCCAGCAGCTTGGGGGGACAGGTATCTGGAAACACCATATATTTT.